This T cell receptor beta chain was profiled in a study of technical replicates of blood from several donors. Assay used: immunoSEQ multiplex PCR; TCRdb lists only in-frame clones, some missing. The data contain under 80,000 clones, approximately 92% of them singletons. There are 15 residues in the CDR3. The germline V and J ends were trimmed by 6 bases and 2 bases, with 13 bases remaining between them. Germline V lookup: CDR1 MNHEY, CDR2 SVGAGI. J is TRBJ2-2 and V is TRBV6-5; D is perhaps TRBD2 (5 bases). The specimen was T cells isolated from PBMCs. This sequence was found in a human donor in good health. Some clones in this sample may be carry-over from other donors' samples. This CDR3 reads CASSLSGLNTGELFF. The CDR3 bases are TGTGCCAGCAGCTTGAGCGGATTAAACACCGGGGAGCTGTTTTTT.